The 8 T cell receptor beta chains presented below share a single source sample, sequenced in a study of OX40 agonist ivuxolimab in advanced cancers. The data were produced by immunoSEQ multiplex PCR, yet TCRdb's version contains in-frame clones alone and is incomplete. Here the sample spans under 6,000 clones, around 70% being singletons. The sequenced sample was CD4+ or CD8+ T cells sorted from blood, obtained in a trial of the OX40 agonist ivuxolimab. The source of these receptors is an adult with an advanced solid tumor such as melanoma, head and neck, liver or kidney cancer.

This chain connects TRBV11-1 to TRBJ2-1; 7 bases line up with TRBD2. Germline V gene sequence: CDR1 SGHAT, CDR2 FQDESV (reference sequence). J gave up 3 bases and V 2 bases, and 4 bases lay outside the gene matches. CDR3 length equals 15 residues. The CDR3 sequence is CASSLRAGSYNEQFF. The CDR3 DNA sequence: TGTGCCAGCAGCTTACGAGCGGGGAGCTACAATGAGCAGTTCTTC. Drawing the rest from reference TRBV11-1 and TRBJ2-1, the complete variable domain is EAEVAQSPRYKITEKSQAVAFWCDPISGHATLYWYRQILGQGPELLVQFQDESVVDDSQLPKDRFSAERLKGVDSTLKIQPAELGDSAMYLCASSLRAGSYNEQFFGPGTRLTVL.

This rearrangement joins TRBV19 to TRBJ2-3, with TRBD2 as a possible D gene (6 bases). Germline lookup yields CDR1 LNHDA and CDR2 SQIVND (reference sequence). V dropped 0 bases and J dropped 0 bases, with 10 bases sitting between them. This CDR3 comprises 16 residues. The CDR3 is CASSIDWGVSTDTQYF. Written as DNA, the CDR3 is TGTGCCAGTAGTATAGATTGGGGGGTCAGCACAGATACGCAGTATTTT.

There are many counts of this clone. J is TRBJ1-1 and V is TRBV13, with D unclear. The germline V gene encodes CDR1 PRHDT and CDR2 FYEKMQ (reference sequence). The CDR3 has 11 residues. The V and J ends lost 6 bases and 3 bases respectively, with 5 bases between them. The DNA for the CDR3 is TGTGCCAGCAGGCTATACACTGAAGCTTTCTTT. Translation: CASRLYTEAFF.

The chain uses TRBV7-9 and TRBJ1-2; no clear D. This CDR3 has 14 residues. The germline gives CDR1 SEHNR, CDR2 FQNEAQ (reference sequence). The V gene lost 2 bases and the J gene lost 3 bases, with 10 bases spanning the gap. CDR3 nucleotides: TGTGCCAGCAGCTTACAAAGTCCTCACTATGGCTACACCTTC. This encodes CASSLQSPHYGYTF.

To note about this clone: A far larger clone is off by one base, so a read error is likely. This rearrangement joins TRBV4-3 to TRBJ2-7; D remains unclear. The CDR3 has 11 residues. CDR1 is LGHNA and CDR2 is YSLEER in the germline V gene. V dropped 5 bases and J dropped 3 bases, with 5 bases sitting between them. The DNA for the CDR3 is TGCGCCAGCAGCTTCGACTACGAGCAGTACTTC. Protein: CASSFDYEQYF.

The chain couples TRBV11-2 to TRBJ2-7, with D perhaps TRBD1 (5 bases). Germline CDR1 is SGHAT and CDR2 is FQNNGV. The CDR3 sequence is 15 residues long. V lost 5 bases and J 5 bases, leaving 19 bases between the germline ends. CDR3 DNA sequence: TGTGCCAGCAGCCCCCGGGCAGGGTTGAATCACGAGCAGTACTTC. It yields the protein CASSPRAGLNHEQYF.

The CDR3 region is CASSPTGTGLDGYTF. In DNA form, the CDR3 reads TGTGCCAGCAGCCCGACCGGGACAGGTTTGGATGGCTACACCTTC. V and J are TRBV9 and TRBJ1-2, with 8 bases matching TRBD1. J lost 6 bases, V lost 4 bases, and 11 bases had no gene match. The CDR3 has 15 amino acids. Germline CDR1 SGDLS, CDR2 YYNGEE.

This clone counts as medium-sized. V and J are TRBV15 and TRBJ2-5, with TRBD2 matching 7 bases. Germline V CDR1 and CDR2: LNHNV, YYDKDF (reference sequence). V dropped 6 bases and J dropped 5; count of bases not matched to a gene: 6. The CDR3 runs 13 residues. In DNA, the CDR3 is TGTGCCACCAGTATTTACGGGGGGGAGACCCAGTACTTC. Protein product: CATSIYGGETQYF.